Shown below are 32 T cell receptor beta chains from a single sample sequenced in a study of blood T cells in healthy people across ages. The second PCR ran about 6 to 12 cycles with a sample-barcoded 5' primer and J-beta primers. Each CDR3 protein is one row after TCRdb ran MiXCR on the 5' RACE reads. The profile shows 550,000 to 600,000 distinct CDR3 sequences, around 48% of them singletons. Material for sequencing was blood. The receptors stem from a man older than 75 in good health.

This rearrangement joins TRBV11-1 to TRBJ2-4; 15 nucleotides agree with TRBD2. This CDR3 has 16 residues. After removal of 4 bases from V and 8 bases from J, the junction contained 6 bases not matched to a gene. CDR1 is SGHAT, CDR2 FQDESV, per germline (reference sequence). The CDR3, as DNA: TGTGCCAGCAGCTCCGGACTAGCGGGGGGGCGGTACATTCAGTACTTC. Translation gives CASSSGLAGGRYIQYF. Together with reference TRBV11-1 and TRBJ2-4, the CDR3 gives the full variable domain: EAEVAQSPRYKITEKSQAVAFWCDPISGHATLYWYRQILGQGPELLVQFQDESVVDDSQLPKDRFSAERLKGVDSTLKIQPAELGDSAMYLCASSSGLAGGRYIQYFGAGTRLSVL.

The J gene is TRBJ2-1, the V gene TRBV10-3; 9 bases match TRBD2. The CDR3 loop spans 16 amino acids. Germline CDR1 is ENHRY and CDR2 is SYGVKD. The trim removed 6 bases at V and 2 bases at J, leaving 8 bases unmatched. In DNA, the CDR3 is TGTGCCATCAGCCCCGGGACTAGCAGAGCCTACAATGAGCAGTTCTTC. This sequence encodes CAISPGTSRAYNEQFF.

This clonotype has a count of ten or more. The chain uses TRBV6-5 and TRBJ2-3; TRBD2 matches 14 bases. Per germline, CDR1 MNHEY and CDR2 SVGAGI. V lost 0 bases and J lost 2; bases outside the gene matches: 7. This CDR3 is built from 19 residues. CDR3 DNA sequence: TGTGCCAGCAGTTACTCGGGACTAGCGGGGGCCGAACACACAGATACGCAGTATTTT. Encoded protein: CASSYSGLAGAEHTDTQYF.

V and J are TRBV4-1 and TRBJ2-1; TRBD1 is a possible D gene (6 bases). CDR3 length equals 15 residues. Germline V lookup: CDR1 MGHRA, CDR2 YSYEKL. The V gene lost 4 bases and the J gene lost 5 bases, with 15 bases spanning the gap. DNA of the CDR3: TGCGCCAGCAGCCGTCAACAGGGATTTAACAATGAGCAGTTCTTC. It translates to CASSRQQGFNNEQFF.

This clonotype was seen repeatedly, ten times or more. V usage is TRBV6-6 and J usage is TRBJ2-7; maybe TRBD1 (5 bases). The germline V gene has CDR1 MNHNY and CDR2 SVGAGI (reference sequence). This CDR3 has 12 residues. V was pared by 5 bases and J by 2 bases, with 7 bases between. The CDR3 DNA follows: TGTGCCAGCAGTCAGACAGCCTACGAGCAGTACTTC. It specifies CASSQTAYEQYF.

The J gene is TRBJ2-3, the V gene TRBV5-4; TRBD2 is a possible D gene (5 bases). V was shortened by 4 bases and J by 1 base, with 16 bases between the two germline ends. From germline, CDR1 is SGHNT and CDR2 YYREEE (reference sequence). CDR3 length: 16 residues. The CDR3 reads CASSRVSGVGTDTQYF. CDR3 nucleotide sequence: TGTGCCAGCAGCCGCGTATCCGGGGTCGGCACAGATACGCAGTATTTT.

This clonotype has a handful of counts. The genes are TRBV20-1 and TRBJ1-5; 9 nucleotides line up with TRBD1. Unmatched junction bases numbered 9, after V lost 5 bases and J lost 1 base. CDR1 is DFQATT and CDR2 is SNEGSKA in the germline V gene (reference sequence). The CDR3 runs 16 residues. The CDR3 loop reads CSAGGTGRGSNQPQHF. Written as DNA, the CDR3 is TGCAGTGCTGGCGGGACAGGGAGGGGGAGCAATCAGCCCCAGCATTTT.

Only a few counts were recorded for this clonotype. The chain carries TRBV4-2 and TRBJ1-2; no firm D call. Germline loops: CDR1 LGHNA, CDR2 YNFKEQ. V dropped 5 bases and J dropped 4 bases, with 8 bases sitting between them. The CDR3 totals 12 residues. The CDR3 sequence is CASSDTGYGYTF. The CDR3 DNA follows: TGTGCCAGCAGCGACACGGGCTATGGCTACACCTTC.

This clonotype was detected once. This chain joins TRBV14 and TRBJ2-7; 9 bases are a match to TRBD1. The germline V gene has CDR1 SGHDN and CDR2 FVKESK. This CDR3 is 16 amino acids long. The V segment lost 2 bases and the J segment 5 bases; nucleotides outside the gene matches: 10. The CDR3 is CASSQTPGTGNHEQYF. The CDR3 DNA reads TGTGCCAGCAGCCAAACACCCGGGACAGGGAACCACGAGCAGTACTTC.

The V call is TRBV27, the J call TRBJ2-7; 7 bases fit TRBD1. With 6 bases clipped from V and 7 bases from J, the junction kept 12 bases outside the gene matches. Germline-derived CDR1 and CDR2 are MNHEY and SMNVEV (reference sequence). The CDR3 contains 14 residues. The CDR3 DNA sequence: TGTGCCAGCAGCCGCAGGGGACAGTTTAAAGAGCAGTACTTC. Amino acids: CASSRRGQFKEQYF.

The chain uses TRBV20-1 and TRBJ2-3; 9 nucleotides agree with TRBD1. Trimming removed 3 bases from V and 7 bases from J; junction bases left unmatched: 8. Looked up from germline, CDR1 is DFQATT and CDR2 is SNEGSKA (reference sequence). This CDR3 contains 14 residues. CDR3 protein: CSASRGQGINTQYF. The CDR3 bases are TGCAGTGCTAGCCGGGGACAGGGAATTAATACGCAGTATTTT.

The chain couples TRBV11-3 to TRBJ2-3; D is unresolved. This CDR3 contains 15 residues. In germline, CDR1 is SGHNT, CDR2 YENEEA. Trimming stripped 5 bases from V and 0 bases from J, with 12 bases between. CDR3 sequence reads: CASSPATSSTDTQYF. CDR3 bases: TGTGCCAGCAGCCCTGCGACGTCTAGCACAGATACGCAGTATTTT.

About this clonotype: One end of the junction fails to match germline, which may point to a read error. This chain connects TRBV2 to TRBJ2-7; no definite D call. The CDR3 sequence is 14 residues long. Germline CDR1 is SNHLY and CDR2 is FYNNEI. The CDR3 DNA follows: TGTGCCAGCAGCGAAGGCGGAACCAACTACGAGCAGTACTTC. Translation: CASSEGGTNYEQYF.

This clonotype has at least ten counts. A much larger clone is a single base away; this may be a read error. The chain employs TRBV6-6 and TRBJ2-6; unclear D gene. Germline CDR1 MNHNY, CDR2 SVGAGI (reference sequence). Trimming removed 5 bases from V and 4 bases from J, with 9 bases in between. The CDR3 runs 14 residues. The CDR3 DNA follows: TGTGCCAGCAGTGACGCAGTCGGGGCCAACGTCCTGACTTTC. Its protein product is CASSDAVGANVLTF.

The gene calls are TRBV6-6 and TRBJ2-1, with a weak D call TRBD2 (6 bases). The CDR3 is 13 amino acids. Germline CDR1 and CDR2: MNHNY and SVGAGI (reference sequence). V shed 7 bases and J shed 0 bases, with 7 bases lying between them. The CDR3 reads CASMGGSYNEQFF. As DNA, the CDR3 is TGTGCCAGCATGGGGGGCTCCTACAATGAGCAGTTCTTC.

CDR3 sequence reads: CASSHRPGQGASEQYF. The DNA of the CDR3 is TGTGCCAGCAGCCATCGACCGGGACAGGGGGCGTCGGAGCAGTACTTC. The chain employs TRBV14 and TRBJ2-7, with 12 bases that match TRBD1. CDR3 size: 16 residues. Trimming cost V 3 bases and J 7 bases; bases outside gene matches: 10. Germline V gene sequence: CDR1 SGHDN, CDR2 FVKESK.

This clonotype was detected only a few times. The V gene is TRBV2, the J gene TRBJ2-1, with 9 positions matching TRBD2. Trimming took 6 bases from V and 9 from J; bases not matched to a gene: 6. The CDR3 has 13 residues. From germline, CDR1 is SNHLY and CDR2 FYNNEI. The CDR3 region has the DNA TGTGCCAGCAGGCTAGCGGGATCCCCTGAGCAGTTCTTC. Protein sequence: CASRLAGSPEQFF.

At least ten counts were recorded for this clonotype. The rearrangement links TRBV29-1 to TRBJ2-5; 14 bases match TRBD2. Per germline, CDR1 SQVTM and CDR2 ANQGSEA. The CDR3 totals 13 residues. V was clipped by 6 bases and J by 5 bases; unmatched bases: 2. The CDR3 sequence is CSVGTSGSETQYF. CDR3 bases: TGCAGCGTCGGGACTAGCGGGAGTGAGACCCAGTACTTC.

This clonotype was seen many times. The chain uses TRBV6-6 and TRBJ2-5; D is perhaps TRBD1 (6 bases). Germline CDR1 and CDR2: MNHNY and SVGAGI (reference sequence). This CDR3 contains 18 residues. Trimming left V 6 bases short and J 5 bases short, with 28 bases between. CDR3 sequence: CASSRPSTGTRIIETQYF. Here the CDR3 DNA reads TGTGCCAGCAGCCGACCGTCTACCGGGACACGGATTATTGAGACCCAGTACTTC.

This chain joins TRBV12-3 or TRBV12-4 and TRBJ1-4, with TRBD1 matching over 12 bases. Losses at the gene ends were 5 bases for V and 7 bases for J; bases not matched to a gene: 8. The CDR3 length is 16 residues. The CDR3 spells CASSAGTGGAGEKLFF. The CDR3 nucleotides are TGTGCCAGCAGTGCGGGGACAGGGGGCGCCGGTGAAAAACTGTTTTTT.

The genes are TRBV6-5 and TRBJ2-1; the match to TRBD2 covers 13 bases. There are 17 residues in the CDR3. V dropped 0 bases and J dropped 10; count of bases not matched to a gene: 9. From germline, CDR1 is MNHEY and CDR2 SVGAGI. The CDR3 region is CASSYSLGTSGNREQFF. DNA of the CDR3: TGTGCCAGCAGTTACTCCCTAGGGACTAGCGGGAATCGGGAGCAGTTCTTC.

This clonotype was detected a few times. The V call is TRBV7-2, the J call TRBJ2-3; maybe TRBD2 (6 bases). In germline, CDR1 is SGHTA, CDR2 FQGNSA. The CDR3 length is 16 residues. V gave up 5 bases and J gave up 0 bases, with 15 bases separating them. The CDR3 bases are TGTGCCAGCAGCCTCTCCGGGAGCACTAGCACAGATACGCAGTATTTT. This gives the protein CASSLSGSTSTDTQYF.

The genes are TRBV7-9 and TRBJ1-2, with 9 bases lining up with TRBD1. The CDR3 runs 14 residues. The V segment lost 3 bases and the J segment 8 bases; nucleotides outside the gene matches: 7. Germline V gene lookup returns CDR1 SEHNR and CDR2 FQNEAQ (reference sequence). CDR3 sequence reads: CASSFSGTGLGYTF. The CDR3 DNA reads TGTGCCAGCAGCTTTTCCGGGACAGGGCTCGGCTACACCTTC.

CDR3 in amino acids: CSARGTVTNTEAFF. DNA for the CDR3: TGCAGCGCAAGAGGGACAGTAACCAACACTGAAGCTTTCTTT. V is TRBV29-1 and J is TRBJ1-1; TRBD1 matches 7 bases. After removal of 7 bases from V and 2 bases from J, the junction contained 10 bases not matched to a gene. CDR1 SQVTM and CDR2 ANQGSEA come from the germline V gene. This CDR3 region has 14 residues.

This clonotype has a count of ten or more. This may come from a read error, since a much larger clone is one base off. The rearrangement joins TRBV6-5 to TRBJ2-1; D is undetermined. With the DNA end fitting TRBJ2-7 better, the J assignment may be wrong. Germline CDR1 MNHEY, CDR2 SVGAGI. The CDR3 loop spans 15 amino acids. CDR3 sequence (DNA): TGTGCCAGCACCAAACTATTCAACTCCTACAATGAGCAGTACTTC. It is translated as CASTKLFNSYNEQYF.

This clonotype was seen just once. The chain employs TRBV21-1 and TRBJ2-5; TRBD2 is the table's D call, not checked against the DNA. TRBV21-1 has pseudogene status. The CDR3 sequence is 14 residues long. CDR3 sequence: CASSKRLEGYEQYF. CDR3 DNA sequence: TGTGCCAGCAGCAAGCGACTGGAGGGGTATGAGCAGTACTTC.

The chain carries TRBV12-3 or TRBV12-4 and TRBJ1-2; no reliable D call. V was cut by 8 bases and J by 11 bases, with 18 bases left in between. The CDR3 is made up of 12 amino acids. CDR3 protein: CASSQYPTAYTF. The CDR3 region has the DNA TGTGCCAGCTCCCAATACCCAACGGCGTACACCTTC.

The rearrangement joins TRBV29-1 to TRBJ2-4; 9 nucleotides agree with TRBD1. The better agreement between TRBJ2-7 and the DNA end casts doubt on the J call. Looked up from germline, CDR1 is SQVTM and CDR2 is ANQGSEA. The CDR3 loop spans 13 amino acids. This chain's CDR3 is CSVARGQGYEQYF. The CDR3 coding sequence is TGCAGCGTCGCCAGGGGACAGGGATACGAGCAGTACTTC.

The table lists this clonotype with a few counts. The gene calls are TRBV7-3 and TRBJ2-3; 12 bases fit TRBD2. The CDR3 has 16 residues. V trimming: 4 bases; J trimming: 4 bases; junction bases outside the gene matches: 6. Germline loops: CDR1 SGHTA, CDR2 FQGTGA. The CDR3 spells CASSSLTSGGADTQYF. DNA for the CDR3: TGTGCCAGCAGCTCCTTGACTAGCGGGGGCGCAGATACGCAGTATTTT.

The V gene is TRBV27, the J gene TRBJ2-7, with 7 bases that match TRBD1. This CDR3 region has 16 residues. Germline values: CDR1 MNHEY, CDR2 SMNVEV (reference sequence). With 7 bases clipped from V and 3 bases from J, the junction kept 15 bases outside the gene matches. Here the CDR3 reads CASNRVGTVALYEQYF. In DNA, the CDR3 is TGTGCCAGCAATAGAGTAGGGACAGTGGCCCTCTACGAGCAGTACTTC.

This clonotype was seen a handful of times. CDR3 amino acids: CATKSSGRAHQETQYF. DNA of the CDR3: TGTGCCACAAAATCTAGCGGGAGGGCGCACCAAGAGACCCAGTACTTC. The chain is built from TRBV6-2 or TRBV6-3 and TRBJ2-5; TRBD2 agrees at 12 bases. CDR1 and CDR2 (germline): MNHEY, SVGEGT. There are 16 residues in the CDR3. With 10 bases clipped from V and 0 bases from J, the junction kept 9 bases outside the gene matches.

The V and J genes are TRBV7-2 and TRBJ2-2; TRBD2 matches at 13 bases. This CDR3 comprises 16 residues. Per germline, CDR1 SGHTA and CDR2 FQGNSA. Unmatched junction bases numbered 5, after V lost 5 bases and J lost 5 bases. The chain's CDR3 is CASSPLLAGGTGELFF. The CDR3 DNA is TGTGCCAGCAGCCCACTACTAGCGGGAGGGACCGGGGAGCTGTTTTTT.